The source of this T cell receptor (beta chain) is a study of beta chain features in type 1 diabetes. The study, taken as a whole, reports: Equally in patients and controls, shorter templates might have been favored by PCR. Insertion counts at VDJ junctions were lower in type 1 diabetes patients, who also showed more deletions there. The naive, central memory and Treg TCRB repertoires of patients appeared to be more similar to one another than those of healthy donors. Shortening of TCRB CDR3s, moderate but significant, appeared in all four CD4+ subsets of Type 1 diabetes patients.

With regard to this clone: What it binds is not known. In the same sample, other DNA sequences code for this CDR3.

The V gene lost 3 bases and the J gene lost 1 base, with 9 bases spanning the gap. CDR1 is SGHTA, CDR2 FQGNSA, per germline. This CDR3 has 14 amino acids. Each population that was sorted was more than 98% pure. The whole isolated RNA underwent reverse transcription, so sequencing captured expressed TCRB transcripts. Clones were read by immunoSEQ multiplex PCR, and TCRdb kept only the in-frame ones, dropping some. The table shows about 710,000 clones, with about an eighth occurring only once. Sequenced material: naive CD4+ T cells from blood. The receptor was isolated from a man aged 18 to 29 with type 1 diabetes. The J gene is TRBJ1-1, the V gene TRBV7-2, with a tentative D call TRBD1 (6 bases). The CDR3 nucleotides are TGTGCCAGCAGCTTGTTACAGGGGAACACTGAAGCTTTCTTT. Residues: CASSLLQGNTEAFF.